A single sample is the source of the 27 T cell receptor beta chains below, sequenced in a study of blood T cell repertoires in COVID-19. The data were produced by immunoSEQ multiplex PCR, yet TCRdb's version contains in-frame clones alone and is incomplete. The sample gives fewer than 350,000 clones, around 81% of which show up once; over 2.5% is in the top ten. The sequenced material came from peripheral blood. Receptors were obtained from an older woman with active or convalescent COVID-19.

This clone was detected ten times or more. The V call is TRBV12-3 or TRBV12-4, the J call TRBJ1-2; D is undetermined. The CDR3 runs 12 residues. Between the trimmed V and J ends, which lost 4 bases and 5 bases, there was a span of 8 bases. The DNA for the CDR3 is TGTGCCAGCAGTTCGTCTATTTATGGCTACACCTTC. It yields the protein CASSSSIYGYTF.

The chain employs TRBV7-2 and TRBJ2-7; TRBD2 matches 7 bases. V shed 1 base and J 3 bases; nucleotides not matched to a gene: 3. The CDR3 loop spans 14 amino acids. The V gene's germline CDR1 is SGHTA and CDR2 FQGNSA. The CDR3 nucleotides are TGTGCCAGCAGCTTAGTGCGGGAGCACTACGAGCAGTACTTC. It translates to CASSLVREHYEQYF.

The chain links TRBV6-6 to TRBJ2-3; 9 bases are a match to TRBD2. V lost 4 bases and J lost 7; bases outside the gene matches: 6. This CDR3 has 14 amino acids. Per the germline V gene, CDR1 is MNHNY and CDR2 is SVGAGI (reference sequence). CDR3 amino acids: CASSWGGGAYTQYF. The DNA for the CDR3 is TGTGCCAGCAGTTGGGGCGGGGGGGCTTATACGCAGTATTTT.

This clone was counted between two and nine times. The rearrangement joins TRBV7-9 to TRBJ1-4, with unresolved D. Trimming cost V 5 bases and J 5 bases, with 3 bases left between them. This CDR3 is 11 amino acids long. The V gene's germline CDR1 is SEHNR and CDR2 FQNEAQ (reference sequence). The CDR3 nucleotides read TGTGCCAGCAGCCTAAATGAAAAACTGTTTTTT. Its translation: CASSLNEKLFF.

The chain couples TRBV5-8 to TRBJ1-4, with D maybe TRBD1 (6 bases). The CDR3 spans 17 residues. Per germline, CDR1 SGHTS and CDR2 YDEGEE. V lost 1 base and J 7 bases, leaving 20 bases between the germline ends. The CDR3 nucleotides read TGTGCCAGCAGCTTGCCCCGGGACACCCGAGGGGCTGAAAAACTGTTTTTT. It translates to CASSLPRDTRGAEKLFF.

The chain is built from TRBV12-3 or TRBV12-4 and TRBJ1-6; 8 bases are a match to TRBD1. This CDR3 region has 13 residues. Germline trimming cut 8 bases from V and 10 bases from J; bases unmatched to any gene: 7. CDR3 nucleotides: TGTGCCAGCGGCACAACAGGGGGGTCACCCCTCCACTTT. Amino acids: CASGTTGGSPLHF.

The chain links TRBV5-1 to TRBJ2-1; 13 positions agree with TRBD2. This CDR3 spans 18 amino acids. The ends lost 0 bases at V and 6 bases at J; junction bases unmatched: 9. CDR1 and CDR2 from the germline V gene are SGHRS and YFSETQ. This CDR3 is CASSLVSLAGGPGNEQFF. As DNA, the CDR3 is TGCGCCAGCAGCTTGGTTTCACTAGCGGGGGGGCCGGGCAATGAGCAGTTCTTC.

The rearrangement uses TRBV18 and TRBJ2-7, with D maybe TRBD2 (6 bases). The germline V and J ends were trimmed by 2 bases and 5 bases, with 10 bases remaining between them. The CDR3 runs to 13 residues. Germline-derived CDR1 and CDR2 are KGHSH and LQKENI. CDR3 coding DNA: TGTGCCAGCTCACCAGGCGGGACCCACGAGCAGTACTTC. Its protein product is CASSPGGTHEQYF.

The chain is built from TRBV9 and TRBJ1-4; D remains unclear. The CDR3 has 16 residues. Germline V gene data show CDR1 as SGDLS and CDR2 as YYNGEE. Trimming pared 0 bases from V and 4 bases from J, leaving 13 bases between. CDR3 in DNA: TGTGCCAGCAGCGTAGATTCGGGGATAGGTAATGAAAAACTGTTTTTT. Translated, it gives CASSVDSGIGNEKLFF.

For the CDR3, the DNA is TGTGCCAGCAGCTTGCGACAGGGCCTGGGCGAGCAGTACTTC. Translation gives CASSLRQGLGEQYF. This chain joins TRBV5-4 and TRBJ2-7; TRBD1 agrees at 7 bases. Germline CDR1 SGHNT, CDR2 YYREEE (reference sequence). J lost 6 bases, V lost 1 base, and 7 bases had no gene match. The CDR3 consists of 14 residues.

The genes are TRBV19 and TRBJ2-2, with TRBD1 matching 10 bases. CDR3 length: 16 amino acids. Germline assignment: CDR1 LNHDA and CDR2 SQIVND (reference sequence). With 3 bases clipped from V and 6 bases from J, the junction kept 7 bases outside the gene matches. The CDR3: CASSIRDRGLAGELFF. The CDR3 region has the DNA TGTGCCAGTAGTATCAGAGACAGGGGGCTCGCCGGGGAGCTGTTTTTT.

The chain carries TRBV27 and TRBJ1-2; maybe TRBD1 (6 bases). The CDR3 covers 13 residues. V was pared by 3 bases and J by 5 bases, with 10 bases between. Germline V gives CDR1 MNHEY, CDR2 SMNVEV (reference sequence). The CDR3 bases are TGTGCCAGCAGTTTGGGAGGGGGGTATGGCTACACCTTC. Translating gives CASSLGGGYGYTF.

This clone was seen just once. This chain links TRBV4-2 with TRBJ2-4; the D is unclear. The ends were cut back, 0 bases at V and 4 bases at J, with 7 bases in the middle. The CDR3 totals 14 residues. In germline, CDR1 is LGHNA, CDR2 YNFKEQ. The CDR3 is CASSQDSLKNIQYF. The CDR3 DNA is TGTGCCAGCAGCCAAGATTCTCTTAAAAACATTCAGTACTTC.

This chain links TRBV3-1 (or the pseudogene TRBV3-2) with TRBJ2-1, with D perhaps matching TRBD1 (6 bases). CDR3 length equals 12 residues. Trimming pared 1 base from V and 11 bases from J, leaving 9 bases between. CDR1 LGHDT and CDR2 YNNKEL come from the germline V gene (reference sequence). CDR3 loop: CASSQGTDKQFF. DNA of the CDR3: TGTGCCAGCAGCCAAGGGACAGACAAGCAGTTCTTC.

The genes are TRBV9 and TRBJ2-5, with a possible D match to TRBD2 (6 bases). CDR1 and CDR2 from the germline V gene are SGDLS and YYNGEE. Trimming took off 4 bases at V and 4 bases at J, with 14 bases between the two ends. CDR3 length: 14 amino acids. The CDR3 DNA is TGTGCCAGCAGCACTCGGGACGGGAGAGAGACCCAGTACTTC. It encodes CASSTRDGRETQYF.

The V and J genes are TRBV7-2 and TRBJ1-2; TRBD1 aligns across 7 bases. After removal of 3 bases from V and 5 bases from J, the junction contained 6 bases not matched to a gene. This CDR3 is 14 amino acids long. CDR1 and CDR2 (germline): SGHTA, FQGNSA. The CDR3 bases are TGTGCCAGCAGCTTTGGGACAGTAGGGTATGGCTACACCTTC. This translates into CASSFGTVGYGYTF.

This chain connects TRBV15 to TRBJ1-1; 10 nucleotides agree with TRBD1. V gave up 0 bases and J gave up 6 bases; unmatched junction bases: 10. Germline CDR1 and CDR2: LNHNV and YYDKDF (reference sequence). The CDR3 runs to 17 residues. The chain's CDR3 is CATSRDPRQGAGAEAFF. CDR3 DNA sequence: TGTGCCACCAGCAGAGATCCGCGACAGGGGGCCGGTGCTGAAGCTTTCTTT.

This clone appeared once. This rearrangement joins TRBV9 to TRBJ1-4; no clear D. The CDR3 is 14 residues long. Germline V gene data show CDR1 as SGDLS and CDR2 as YYNGEE. With 4 bases removed from V and 0 bases from J, the gap between germline ends came to 7 bases. The CDR3 sequence: CASSRGTTNEKLFF. CDR3 nucleotides: TGTGCCAGCAGCCGCGGTACAACTAATGAAAAACTGTTTTTT.

The V and J genes are TRBV27 and TRBJ1-5, with D tentatively TRBD1 (5 bases). V gave up 0 bases and J gave up 3 bases, with 18 bases separating them. This CDR3 has 18 amino acids. Germline CDR1 is MNHEY and CDR2 is SMNVEV (reference sequence). The CDR3 DNA reads as TGTGCCAGCAGTTTATCGTCGACCGCCCACAGGTCCAATCAGCCCCAGCATTTT. Its protein is CASSLSSTAHRSNQPQHF.

The genes are TRBV7-9 and TRBJ1-6; a possible D gene is TRBD1 (5 bases). The CDR3 is 14 residues long. Per germline, CDR1 SEHNR and CDR2 FQNEAQ (reference sequence). V lost 2 bases and J 9 bases, leaving 11 bases between the germline ends. This chain's CDR3 is CASSLLQGSSPLHF. DNA for the CDR3: TGTGCCAGCAGCTTACTGCAGGGAAGTTCACCCCTCCACTTT. Combining the CDR3 with reference TRBV7-9 and TRBJ1-6 gives the whole variable domain DTGVSQNPRHKITKRGQNVTFRCDPISEHNRLYWYRQTLGQGPEFLTYFQNEAQLEKSRLLSDRFSAERPKGSFSTLEIQRTEQGDSAMYLCASSLLQGSSPLHFGNGTRLTVT.

The sample holds a few counts of this clone. The chain couples TRBV10-1 to TRBJ1-3; D is perhaps TRBD1 (5 bases). Trimming removed 7 bases from V and 3 bases from J, with 10 bases in between. The CDR3 length is 13 residues. Germline CDR1 is WNHNN and CDR2 is SYGVQD (reference sequence). CDR3 loop: CASTGPRGNTIYF. DNA of the CDR3: TGCGCCAGCACAGGGCCTCGTGGAAACACCATATATTTT.

This CDR3 reads CASRSTRTGSNEQFF. Written as DNA, the CDR3 is TGTGCCAGCAGATCGACCAGGACAGGGAGTAATGAGCAGTTCTTC. J is TRBJ2-1 and V is TRBV2; 8 bases are shared with TRBD1. With 6 bases clipped from V and 7 bases from J, the junction kept 11 bases outside the gene matches. The CDR3 is 15 amino acids. From germline, CDR1 is SNHLY and CDR2 FYNNEI.

The chain combines TRBV5-1 with TRBJ1-1; the D gene is possibly TRBD1 (6 bases). Germline V CDR1 and CDR2: SGHRS, YFSETQ. Deletions cut 3 bases from V and 0 bases from J, with 18 bases between. The CDR3 extends over 17 amino acids. CDR3 in amino acids: CASSSQGLGTMNTEAFF. The CDR3 DNA follows: TGCGCCAGCAGCTCACAGGGCCTTGGCACCATGAACACTGAAGCTTTCTTT.

The chain recombines TRBV2 with TRBJ2-7, with 10 bases identical to TRBD1. The V and J ends lost 4 bases and 2 bases, in that order; junction bases with no gene match: 2. There are 14 residues in the CDR3. Germline values: CDR1 SNHLY, CDR2 FYNNEI. CDR3 residues: CASSVGTGAYEQYF. The CDR3 DNA reads TGTGCCAGCAGTGTTGGGACAGGGGCCTACGAGCAGTACTTC.

The chain combines TRBV11-3 with TRBJ2-3, with no clear D. Germline lookup yields CDR1 SGHNT and CDR2 YENEEA. V gave up 0 bases and J gave up 4 bases, with 11 bases separating them. This CDR3 is built from 15 residues. The CDR3 spells CASSLDFTVSDTQYF. The CDR3 coding sequence is TGTGCCAGCAGCTTAGATTTTACAGTATCAGATACGCAGTATTTT.

V is TRBV27 and J is TRBJ1-6; no reliable D call. CDR3 length equals 12 residues. Looked up from germline, CDR1 is MNHEY and CDR2 is SMNVEV (reference sequence). Trimming removed 3 bases at V and 13 bases at J, with 10 bases between. The CDR3 DNA is TGTGCCAGCAGTTTCGGTGGAGGGCCCCTCCACTTT. It translates to CASSFGGGPLHF.

The rearrangement joins TRBV5-1 to TRBJ2-5; the match to TRBD2 covers 8 bases. CDR3 length equals 16 residues. Germline V gene data show CDR1 as SGHRS and CDR2 as YFSETQ. After removal of 5 bases from V and 0 bases from J, the junction contained 9 bases not matched to a gene. The CDR3 region is CASREGTSGDQETQYF. CDR3 nucleotides: TGCGCCAGCAGGGAAGGGACTAGTGGAGACCAAGAGACCCAGTACTTC.